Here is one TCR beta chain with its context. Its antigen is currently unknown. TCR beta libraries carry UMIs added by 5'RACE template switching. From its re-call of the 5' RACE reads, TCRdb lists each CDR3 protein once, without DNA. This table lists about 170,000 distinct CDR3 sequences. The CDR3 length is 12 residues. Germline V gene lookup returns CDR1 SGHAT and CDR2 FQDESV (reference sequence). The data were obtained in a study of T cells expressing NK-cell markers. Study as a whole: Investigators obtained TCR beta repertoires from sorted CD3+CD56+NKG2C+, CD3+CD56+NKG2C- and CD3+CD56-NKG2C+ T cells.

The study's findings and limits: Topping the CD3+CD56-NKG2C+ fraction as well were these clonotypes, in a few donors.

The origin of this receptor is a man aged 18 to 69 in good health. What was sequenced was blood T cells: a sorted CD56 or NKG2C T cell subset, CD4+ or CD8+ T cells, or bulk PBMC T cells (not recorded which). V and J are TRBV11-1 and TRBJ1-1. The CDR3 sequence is CASSGSNTEAFF. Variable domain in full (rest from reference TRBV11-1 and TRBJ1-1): EAEVAQSPRYKITEKSQAVAFWCDPISGHATLYWYRQILGQGPELLVQFQDESVVDDSQLPKDRFSAERLKGVDSTLKIQPAELGDSAMYLCASSGSNTEAFFGQGTRLTVV.